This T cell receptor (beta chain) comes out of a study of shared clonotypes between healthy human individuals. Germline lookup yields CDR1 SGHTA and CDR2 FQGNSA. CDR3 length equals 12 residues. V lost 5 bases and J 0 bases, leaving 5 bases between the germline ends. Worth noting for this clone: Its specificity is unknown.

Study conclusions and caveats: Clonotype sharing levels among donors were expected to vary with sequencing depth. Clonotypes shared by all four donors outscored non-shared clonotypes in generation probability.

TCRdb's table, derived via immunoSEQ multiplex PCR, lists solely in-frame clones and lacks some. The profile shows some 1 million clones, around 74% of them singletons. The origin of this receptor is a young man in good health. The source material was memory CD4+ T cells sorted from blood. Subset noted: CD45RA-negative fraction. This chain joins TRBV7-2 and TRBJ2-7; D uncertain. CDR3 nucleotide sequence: TGTGCCAGCAGCGTTAGCTCCTACGAGCAGTACTTC. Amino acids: CASSVSSYEQYF.